This TCR beta chain stems from a study of graft-versus-host responses after intestinal transplantation. Findings and limits, study-wide: Ileal or blood samples showed some GvH clones first, and such clones were also found in recipient marrow.

Data came from immunoSEQ multiplex PCR; TCRdb stores just in-frame clones and leaves some out. Of roughly 90,000 clones detected, around 89% appear once; the ten largest clones hold 0.28%. For this clone: Its antigen is unknown.

This clonotype was sampled from a human donor who was the organ donor for an intestinal transplant. The material sequenced was unstimulated CD4+ T cells sorted from spleen or lymph node cells, taken before transplant.

CDR3 sequence reads: CASSARGTGPYEQYF. The CDR3 DNA sequence: TGTGCCAGCAGCGCGAGAGGGACAGGTCCCTACGAGCAGTACTTC. The J gene is TRBJ2-7, the V gene TRBV9; 8 nucleotides agree with TRBD1. J was trimmed by 2 bases and V by 3 bases; bases with no gene match: 7. Germline V lookup: CDR1 SGDLS, CDR2 YYNGEE. CDR3 length: 15 residues.